What follows are 26 T cell receptor beta chains derived from one specimen sequenced in a study of blood T cell repertoires in COVID-19. Here immunoSEQ multiplex PCR was the method, and the copy in TCRdb shows in-frame clones only, minus some. This sample has about 43,000 clones; about nine tenths occur once, and the top ten carry approximately 5%. The material sequenced was peripheral blood. These receptors were collected from a human donor in a cohort sampled during active COVID-19.

This sequence joins TRBV3-1 (or the pseudogene TRBV3-2) and TRBJ2-7; 10 bases are shared with TRBD2. V was pared by 4 bases and J by 4 bases, with 7 bases of the junction left unmatched. CDR3 length equals 15 residues. Germline CDR1 is LGHDT and CDR2 is YNNKEL (reference sequence). CDR3 loop: CASSLLAGDWYEQYF. CDR3 DNA: TGTGCCAGCAGCCTCCTAGCGGGAGATTGGTACGAGCAGTACTTC.

The V gene is TRBV11-2, the J gene TRBJ2-7; maybe TRBD2 (6 bases). With 6 bases removed from V and 2 bases from J, the gap between germline ends came to 14 bases. The CDR3 covers 14 residues. The V gene's germline CDR1 is SGHAT and CDR2 FQNNGV. The CDR3 region has the DNA TGTGCCAGCAGAACACTTTTAGCGGCCTACGAGCAGTACTTC. Its protein product is CASRTLLAAYEQYF. Full variable domain (outside the CDR3, taken from reference TRBV11-2 and TRBJ2-7): EAGVAQSPRYKIIEKRQSVAFWCNPISGHATLYWYQQILGQGPKLLIQFQNNGVVDDSQLPKDRFSAERLKGVDSTLKIQPAKLEDSAVYLCASRTLLAAYEQYFGPGTRLTVT.

V usage is TRBV9 and J usage is TRBJ2-7; unclear D gene. There are 13 residues in the CDR3. Germline loops: CDR1 SGDLS, CDR2 YYNGEE. Trimming removed 3 bases at V and 1 base at J, with 8 bases between. The CDR3 nucleotides read TGTGCCAGCAGCGGCCCAGGATCCTACGAGCAGTACTTC. Amino acids: CASSGPGSYEQYF.

The rearrangement links TRBV6-2 or TRBV6-3 to TRBJ1-5; 9 bases match TRBD1. From germline, CDR1 is MNHEY and CDR2 SVGEGT. Trimming took 4 bases from V and 10 from J; bases not matched to a gene: 8. CDR3 length: 14 residues. CDR3 residues: CASSSPGQGGPQHF. CDR3 nucleotide sequence: TGTGCCAGCAGTTCACCGGGACAGGGTGGACCCCAGCATTTT.

This clone turned up a few times. J is TRBJ2-3 and V is TRBV10-1; TRBD2 might be the D (5 bases). Germline V gene data show CDR1 as WNHNN and CDR2 as SYGVQD (reference sequence). The CDR3 is 15 residues long. With 9 bases removed from V and 0 bases from J, the gap between germline ends came to 16 bases. The DNA for the CDR3 is TGCGCCAGAAGTACTAGGATCACTAGCACAGATACGCAGTATTTT. Translation gives CARSTRITSTDTQYF.

The chain links TRBV5-5 to TRBJ1-6, with TRBD1 as a possible D gene (6 bases). V dropped 0 bases and J dropped 13 bases, with 14 bases sitting between them. Per the germline V gene, CDR1 is SGHKS and CDR2 is YYEKEE (reference sequence). The CDR3 consists of 14 residues. The DNA for the CDR3 is TGTGCCAGCAGCTTGGAGACAGGTCTAAGTCCCCTCCACTTT. Encoded protein: CASSLETGLSPLHF.

This clone has only a few counts. This chain links TRBV28 with TRBJ2-7, with TRBD1 matching 9 bases. CDR3 length: 14 residues. V was pared by 5 bases and J by 6 bases, with 8 bases of the junction left unmatched. CDR1 is MDHEN, CDR2 SYDVKM, per germline. This chain's CDR3 is CASSTPGQGPEQYF. The DNA of the CDR3 is TGTGCCAGCAGTACCCCGGGACAGGGACCCGAGCAGTACTTC.

This clone was seen just once. The chain uses TRBV5-6 and TRBJ1-2; the D gene is possibly TRBD1 (6 bases). The germline V and J ends were trimmed by 4 bases and 2 bases, with 9 bases remaining between them. Germline V gives CDR1 SGHDT, CDR2 YYEEEE. This CDR3 comprises 13 residues. The CDR3 loop reads CASSLGTNYGYTF. Written as DNA, the CDR3 is TGTGCCAGCAGCCTGGGGACAAACTATGGCTACACCTTC.

The CDR3 DNA follows: TGTGCCAGCAGGGGGGGGCTGAACATTCAGTACTTC. This gives the protein CASRGGLNIQYF. V gene TRBV28 combines with J gene TRBJ2-4, with D tentatively TRBD2 (7 bases). The germline gives CDR1 MDHEN, CDR2 SYDVKM. V was pared by 6 bases and J by 7 bases, with 10 bases between. There are 12 residues in the CDR3.

This clone has only one observation. The chain uses TRBV10-3 and TRBJ2-2, with TRBD1 matching 9 bases. J was trimmed by 7 bases and V by 3 bases; bases with no gene match: 6. The CDR3 consists of 15 residues. Germline loops: CDR1 ENHRY, CDR2 SYGVKD. The CDR3 sequence: CAISDGTGLIGELFF. CDR3 nucleotides: TGTGCCATCAGTGACGGGACAGGGCTCATCGGGGAGCTGTTTTTT.

The rearrangement uses TRBV13 and TRBJ1-2, with D hard to call. From germline, CDR1 is PRHDT and CDR2 FYEKMQ (reference sequence). V was shortened by 4 bases and J by 4 bases, with 7 bases between the two germline ends. The CDR3 totals 12 residues. CDR3: CASSSLFYGYTF. The CDR3 coding sequence is TGTGCCAGCAGCTCCCTCTTCTATGGCTACACCTTC.

The chain links TRBV11-3 to TRBJ2-1, with D possibly being TRBD2 (6 bases). V was cut by 4 bases and J by 6 bases, with 16 bases left in between. The germline V gene has CDR1 SGHNT and CDR2 YENEEA. CDR3 length equals 15 residues. The CDR3 sequence: CASSSRDSAGNEQFF. The CDR3 DNA sequence: TGTGCCAGCAGCTCCCGGGACTCGGCCGGCAATGAGCAGTTCTTC.

CDR3 region: CASSSHPAEGEQYF. The CDR3 nucleotides read TGTGCCAGCAGCTCCCATCCAGCGGAAGGCGAGCAGTACTTC. V is TRBV9 and J is TRBJ2-7; D might be TRBD2 (5 bases). V gave up 4 bases and J gave up 6 bases, with 17 bases separating them. The CDR3 totals 14 residues. Germline values: CDR1 SGDLS, CDR2 YYNGEE.

The genes are TRBV30 and TRBJ2-1; TRBD2 matches 11 bases. J gave up 7 bases and V 1 base, and 12 bases lay outside the gene matches. Germline V gene lookup returns CDR1 GTSNPN and CDR2 SVGIG (reference sequence). The CDR3 has 17 residues. The CDR3 reads CAWSARMWLAGGNEQFF. The CDR3 bases are TGTGCCTGGAGTGCCCGTATGTGGCTAGCGGGAGGTAATGAGCAGTTCTTC.

This chain uses TRBV11-3 with TRBJ2-1; D is possibly TRBD2 (5 bases). Between the trimmed V and J ends, which lost 1 base and 5 bases, there was a span of 15 bases. There are 16 residues in the CDR3. Germline values: CDR1 SGHNT, CDR2 YENEEA. For the CDR3, the DNA is TGTGCCAGCAGCTTAGTTGGTGAGACTACGAACAATGAGCAGTTCTTC. Protein product: CASSLVGETTNNEQFF.

The chain carries TRBV5-6 and TRBJ1-5; D is ambiguous. Looked up from germline, CDR1 is SGHDT and CDR2 is YYEEEE. Trimming shortened V by 0 bases and J by 9 bases, and 7 bases separated the two germline ends. There are 12 residues in the CDR3. The CDR3 nucleotides are TGTGCCAGCAGCTTGGAGGCAGGGCCCCAGCATTTT. Translation gives CASSLEAGPQHF. Full variable domain (missing parts from reference TRBV5-6 and TRBJ1-5): DAGVTQSPTHLIKTRGQQVTLRCSPKSGHDTVSWYQQALGQGPQFIFQYYEEEERQRGNFPDRFSGHQFPNYSSELNVNALLLGDSALYLCASSLEAGPQHFGDGTRLSIL.

This rearrangement joins TRBV11-3 to TRBJ2-1, with 9 bases aligning to TRBD1. Unmatched junction bases numbered 11, after V lost 5 bases and J lost 6 bases. The germline gives CDR1 SGHNT, CDR2 YENEEA. CDR3 size: 16 residues. The CDR3: CASSRGRGTGPNEQFF. CDR3 bases: TGTGCCAGCAGCCGAGGAAGGGGGACAGGGCCCAATGAGCAGTTCTTC.

The sample holds one count of this clone. The chain joins TRBV5-5 to TRBJ2-7; 7 bases map to TRBD1. Germline CDR1 reads SGHKS; CDR2 reads YYEKEE (reference sequence). Trimming removed 0 bases from V and 4 bases from J; junction bases left unmatched: 10. The CDR3 is made up of 16 amino acids. The CDR3 reads CASSLEYPGQRYEQYF. In DNA form, the CDR3 reads TGTGCCAGCAGCTTGGAGTATCCGGGACAGAGATACGAGCAGTACTTC. Filled out from reference TRBV5-5 and TRBJ2-7, the complete variable domain reads DAGVTQSPTHLIKTRGQQVTLRCSPISGHKSVSWYQQVLGQGPQFIFQYYEKEERGRGNFPDRFSARQFPNYSSELNVNALLLGDSALYLCASSLEYPGQRYEQYFGPGTRLTVT.

This chain uses TRBV5-1 with TRBJ2-1; the D gene is possibly TRBD2 (6 bases). The CDR3 is made up of 14 amino acids. Deletions cut 4 bases from V and 4 bases from J, with 12 bases between. Germline CDR1 SGHRS, CDR2 YFSETQ. In nucleotides, the CDR3 is TGCGCCAGCAGCCCTAAGGACTATTACAATGAGCAGTTCTTC. Translation gives CASSPKDYYNEQFF. The variable domain in full, completed from reference TRBV5-1 and TRBJ2-1, reads KAGVTQTPRYLIKTRGQQVTLSCSPISGHRSVSWYQQTPGQGLQFLFEYFSETQRNKGNFPGRFSGRQFSNSRSEMNVSTLELGDSALYLCASSPKDYYNEQFFGPGTRLTVL.

This clone was picked up one time. The chain joins TRBV21-1 to TRBJ2-3; TRBD2, the D gene given by the table, was not confirmed from the DNA. TRBV21-1 is annotated as a pseudogene. CDR3 length: 22 amino acids. DNA for the CDR3: TGTGCCAGCAGCAAAGACCCGGGGGCGCCGTCTAGCGGGAGTCTCCACACAGATACGCAGTATTTT. Its protein is CASSKDPGAPSSGSLHTDTQYF.

This clone was seen only once. The rearrangement links TRBV4-3 to TRBJ2-1; 15 bases map to TRBD2. The germline V gene has CDR1 LGHNA and CDR2 YSLEER. The junction had 2 bases not matched to a gene; V was cut back by 4 bases and J by 7 bases. The CDR3 runs to 15 residues. The CDR3 reads CASSRGTSGGNEQFF. DNA of the CDR3: TGCGCCAGCAGCCGAGGGACTAGCGGGGGGAATGAGCAGTTCTTC.

This chain joins TRBV5-8 and TRBJ2-7, with 15 bases fitting TRBD2. Germline V gene sequence: CDR1 SGHTS, CDR2 YDEGEE. CDR3 length: 15 residues. V shed 4 bases, J shed 4 bases, and the junction held 3 bases outside the gene matches. CDR3 DNA: TGTGCCAGCAGCCGGGGACTAGCGGGAGGTTACGAGCAGTACTTC. This sequence encodes CASSRGLAGGYEQYF.

The genes are TRBV6-5 and TRBJ2-3, with a weak D call TRBD1 (6 bases). V dropped 7 bases and J dropped 4 bases, with 15 bases sitting between them. The CDR3 loop spans 14 amino acids. Germline CDR1 reads MNHEY; CDR2 reads SVGAGI. The CDR3 sequence: CASTLSPGADTQYF. DNA of the CDR3: TGTGCCAGCACCCTATCCCCAGGGGCAGATACGCAGTATTTT.

This chain joins TRBV7-8 and TRBJ2-3; 12 bases match TRBD2. The CDR3 runs to 16 residues. CDR1 SGHVS and CDR2 FQNEAQ come from the germline V gene. Trimming removed 5 bases from V and 7 bases from J; junction bases left unmatched: 10. The CDR3 DNA reads TGTGCCAGCAGCCCCAGACTAGCGGGAGAAGTGAATACGCAGTATTTT. Its protein product is CASSPRLAGEVNTQYF.

This clone was detected once. The V and J genes are TRBV5-6 and TRBJ1-2, with D maybe TRBD1 (6 bases). This CDR3 has 14 residues. The germline CDR1 and CDR2 sequences are SGHDT and YYEEEE. The V and J ends lost 2 bases and 8 bases respectively, with 16 bases between them. The CDR3 DNA reads as TGTGCCAGCAGCTTTCGATGGGGGCTTAAAGGCTACACCTTC. Encoded protein: CASSFRWGLKGYTF.

This chain links TRBV27 with TRBJ2-1; TRBD2 aligns across 9 bases. This CDR3 spans 17 amino acids. Germline CDR1 MNHEY, CDR2 SMNVEV (reference sequence). Trimming cost V 6 bases and J 0 bases; bases outside gene matches: 9. In DNA form, the CDR3 reads TGTGCCAGCAGATCGATTAGCGGGAGCCTCTCCTACAATGAGCAGTTCTTC. Its protein product is CASRSISGSLSYNEQFF.